The 32 T cell receptor beta chains below were found in one sample sequenced in a study of cytomegalovirus exposure and HLA in healthy donors. PCR amplification relied on 60 Vbeta primers (plus 13 Jbeta primers). The method was immunoSEQ multiplex PCR; TCRdb's version includes in-frame clones alone and lacks a portion of them. The table records around 94,000 clones, 84% of them present only once. The specimen was PBMCs. The receptors stem from a man aged 18 to 30 in good health and CMV-seronegative.

The V gene is TRBV25-1, the J gene TRBJ1-5, with D possibly TRBD1 on 6 matching bases. V was shortened by 5 bases and J by 5 bases, with 19 bases between the two germline ends. The germline V gene encodes CDR1 MGHDK and CDR2 SYGVNS. CDR3 size: 16 residues. CDR3 in DNA: TGTGCCAGCAGTCCACAGGGACGGGGGAGGGATCAGCCCCAGCATTTT. This translates into CASSPQGRGRDQPQHF.

This chain links TRBV6-4 with TRBJ2-3; 11 bases match TRBD2. J lost 3 bases, V lost 4 bases, and 3 bases had no gene match. In germline, CDR1 is MRHNA, CDR2 SNTAGT. The CDR3 covers 15 residues. The CDR3 is CASSATSGTTDTQYF. The CDR3, as DNA: TGTGCCAGCAGTGCGACTAGCGGGACGACAGATACGCAGTATTTT.

The J gene is TRBJ2-1, the V gene TRBV19, with TRBD2 matching over 10 bases. In germline, CDR1 is LNHDA, CDR2 SQIVND (reference sequence). V lost 7 bases, J lost 7 bases, and 13 bases stayed unmatched. There are 16 residues in the CDR3. As DNA, the CDR3 is TGTGCCAGTACCGAAACGGGACTAGCGATGGTGAATGAGCAGTTCTTC. It yields the protein CASTETGLAMVNEQFF.

V gene TRBV11-2 combines with J gene TRBJ1-2, with 10 positions matching TRBD1. Trimming at V came to 3 bases and at J to 5 bases, leaving 15 bases not matched to a gene. The CDR3 extends over 18 amino acids. In germline, CDR1 is SGHAT, CDR2 FQNNGV. The CDR3 spells CASSFGGGTGEYTYGYTF. The CDR3 region has the DNA TGTGCCAGCAGCTTCGGAGGCGGGACAGGGGAGTATACATATGGCTACACCTTC.

The chain couples TRBV10-2 to TRBJ2-7; 8 bases map to TRBD2. V lost 7 bases to trimming and J lost 1 base; unmatched junction nucleotides: 3. Germline V lookup: CDR1 WSHSY, CDR2 SAAADI. This CDR3 spans 13 amino acids. The CDR3 nucleotides read TGCGCCAGCATTGCGGGAGGATCCTACGAGCAGTACTTC. This sequence encodes CASIAGGSYEQYF.

This clone has more than one count but fewer than ten. This chain joins TRBV9 and TRBJ1-1; 9 bases are a match to TRBD1. Per the germline V gene, CDR1 is SGDLS and CDR2 is YYNGEE. With V trimmed by 0 bases and J by 3 bases, 9 bases remained unmatched. This CDR3 spans 17 amino acids. CDR3 amino acids: CASSVEPGQGSDTEAFF. CDR3 nucleotide sequence: TGTGCCAGCAGCGTAGAGCCGGGACAGGGTAGCGACACTGAAGCTTTCTTT.

CDR3 in amino acids: CASSPNRVSGANVLTF. The DNA of the CDR3 is TGTGCCAGCAGCCCCAACAGGGTCTCTGGGGCCAACGTCCTGACTTTC. The chain employs TRBV7-8 and TRBJ2-6; maybe TRBD1 (6 bases). Trimming took 5 bases from V and 0 from J, leaving 11 bases between them. The CDR3 is 16 amino acids. Per the germline V gene, CDR1 is SGHVS and CDR2 is FQNEAQ.

This chain connects TRBV1 to TRBJ2-1; the listed D gene, TRBD2, was not tested against the DNA. TRBV1 is an annotated pseudogene. The CDR3 covers 17 residues. The CDR3 DNA reads TGCACCAGCAGCCAAGGAACTAGCGGGACTTCCTACAATGAGCAGTTCTTC. This translates into CTSSQGTSGTSYNEQFF.

Here the CDR3 reads CATSGPDRAVNTEAFF. The CDR3 region has the DNA TGTGCCACCAGCGGCCCGGACAGGGCGGTGAACACTGAAGCTTTCTTT. The rearrangement joins TRBV15 to TRBJ1-1; 8 bases line up with TRBD1. In germline, CDR1 is LNHNV, CDR2 YYDKDF (reference sequence). This CDR3 contains 16 residues. J lost 0 bases, V lost 5 bases, and 8 bases had no gene match.

This sequence joins TRBV19 and TRBJ2-5, with 8 bases identical to TRBD2. Germline V gene data show CDR1 as LNHDA and CDR2 as SQIVND (reference sequence). The CDR3 length is 16 residues. V trimming: 7 bases; J trimming: 5 bases; junction bases outside the gene matches: 15. The CDR3 DNA sequence: TGTGCCAGTACGTCTGGGACGGGAGGGCCTATGGAGACCCAGTACTTC. Translating it yields CASTSGTGGPMETQYF.

The J gene is TRBJ2-7, the V gene TRBV7-4; D possibly corresponds to TRBD2 (5 bases). The ends were cut back, 7 bases at V and 2 bases at J, with 12 bases in the middle. Germline CDR1 reads SGHVT; CDR2 reads SQSDAQ. This CDR3 region has 13 residues. The CDR3 region is CASTRGAPYEQYF. The CDR3 DNA is TGTGCCAGCACACGGGGAGCTCCCTACGAGCAGTACTTC.

This clone was recorded a few times. The chain uses TRBV5-4 and TRBJ2-7; 8 nucleotides match TRBD1. From germline, CDR1 is SGHNT and CDR2 YYREEE (reference sequence). CDR3 size: 13 residues. V lost 5 bases, J lost 3 bases, and 4 bases stayed unmatched. CDR3 sequence reads: CASSKTGDYEQYF. CDR3 coding DNA: TGTGCCAGCAGTAAGACAGGGGACTACGAGCAGTACTTC.

The CDR3 here is CASSTRTGANIQYF. The CDR3 DNA reads as TGTGCCAGCAGTACACGGACAGGGGCAAACATTCAGTACTTC. V gene TRBV27 combines with J gene TRBJ2-4, with TRBD1 matching over 9 bases. V lost 5 bases, J lost 6 bases, and 5 bases stayed unmatched. This CDR3 comprises 14 residues. CDR1 and CDR2 from the germline V gene are MNHEY and SMNVEV (reference sequence).

The rearrangement links TRBV25-1 to TRBJ1-2; D is unresolved. The V gene lost 3 bases and the J gene lost 4 bases, with 18 bases spanning the gap. Germline values: CDR1 MGHDK, CDR2 SYGVNS. This CDR3 is 16 amino acids long. The CDR3 loop reads CASSDRSGTAGYGYTF. The CDR3 DNA sequence: TGTGCCAGCAGTGACCGATCTGGTACAGCCGGCTATGGCTACACCTTC.

This clone turned up a few times. The gene calls are TRBV6-6 and TRBJ2-5, with a tentative D call TRBD2 (5 bases). Germline V gene data show CDR1 as MNHNY and CDR2 as SVGAGI (reference sequence). Trimming removed 6 bases at V and 5 bases at J, with 10 bases between. The CDR3 spans 12 residues. The CDR3 DNA reads as TGTGCCAGCAGGGGAGTCCCCGAGACCCAGTACTTC. Translating gives CASRGVPETQYF.

The chain combines TRBV6-4 with TRBJ2-1; no clear D. The ends were cut back, 2 bases at V and 8 bases at J, with 10 bases in the middle. Germline V gene data show CDR1 as MRHNA and CDR2 as SNTAGT. There are 13 residues in the CDR3. CDR3 nucleotide sequence: TGTGCCAGCAGTGACCACAACGCGGATGAGCAGTTCTTC. Translated, it gives CASSDHNADEQFF.

The chain recombines TRBV27 with TRBJ2-7; weak D call: TRBD2 (7 bases). This CDR3 has 16 residues. V shed 3 bases and J shed 12 bases, with 27 bases lying between them. Germline V gene lookup returns CDR1 MNHEY and CDR2 SMNVEV (reference sequence). CDR3 residues: CASSFGGAGAASGRYF. The CDR3 nucleotides read TGTGCCAGCAGTTTTGGAGGGGCGGGGGCAGCTTCAGGTCGGTACTTC.

This rearrangement joins TRBV5-6 to TRBJ1-5, with D possibly being TRBD1 (5 bases). CDR1 is SGHDT, CDR2 YYEEEE, per germline. Trimming removed 0 bases from V and 3 bases from J, with 13 bases in between. CDR3 length: 16 amino acids. The CDR3 bases are TGTGCCAGCAGCTTGGGGGCAGGGCAGATCAATCAGCCCCAGCATTTT. It is translated as CASSLGAGQINQPQHF.

This clone occurred a few times. The rearrangement joins TRBV7-3 to TRBJ1-1; 7 bases map to TRBD1. V lost 2 bases and J lost 4; bases outside the gene matches: 7. Per the germline V gene, CDR1 is SGHTA and CDR2 is FQGTGA. The CDR3 contains 15 residues. For the CDR3, the DNA is TGTGCCAGCAGCTTATCAGGGGGGCCAGGCACTGAAGCTTTCTTT. This gives the protein CASSLSGGPGTEAFF.

This rearrangement joins TRBV7-9 to TRBJ2-1; 11 bases agree with TRBD2. The CDR3 totals 16 residues. Unmatched junction bases numbered 9, after V lost 6 bases and J lost 5 bases. Germline assignment: CDR1 SEHNR and CDR2 FQNEAQ (reference sequence). The CDR3 loop reads CASSPRGTSGNNEQFF. DNA of the CDR3: TGTGCCAGCAGTCCTAGGGGGACTAGCGGTAACAATGAGCAGTTCTTC.

This rearrangement joins TRBV30 to TRBJ1-2; no firm D call. CDR3 length: 14 residues. Deletions cut 2 bases from V and 0 bases from J, with 10 bases between. Looked up from germline, CDR1 is GTSNPN and CDR2 is SVGIG (reference sequence). The CDR3 sequence: CAWSFRSSNYGYTF. CDR3 in DNA: TGTGCCTGGAGTTTCAGATCCTCTAACTATGGCTACACCTTC.

The chain combines TRBV6-6 with TRBJ1-4; D possibly corresponds to TRBD1 (6 bases). The CDR3 spans 15 residues. V lost 5 bases and J 5 bases, leaving 15 bases between the germline ends. The germline V gene encodes CDR1 MNHNY and CDR2 SVGAGI (reference sequence). This CDR3 reads CASSKGGGRNEKLFF. In DNA form, the CDR3 reads TGTGCCAGCAGTAAAGGGGGAGGGCGGAATGAAAAACTGTTTTTT.

In DNA, the CDR3 is TGTGCCAGCAGCCTCACGGGAAGACGAAAACTGTTTTTT. It encodes CASSLTGRRKLFF. This chain links TRBV11-2 with TRBJ1-4; no clear D gene. Trimming removed 5 bases at V and 10 bases at J, with 14 bases between. Per the germline V gene, CDR1 is SGHAT and CDR2 is FQNNGV. The CDR3 extends over 13 amino acids.

This clone was seen a single time. The chain employs TRBV28 and TRBJ1-1, with 10 bases identical to TRBD1. The V and J ends lost 8 bases and 2 bases, in that order; junction bases with no gene match: 2. The germline V gene has CDR1 MDHEN and CDR2 SYDVKM. CDR3 length: 13 residues. CDR3 DNA: TGTGCCAGCGGGACAGGGGTTAACACTGAAGCTTTCTTT. Its translation is CASGTGVNTEAFF.

This clone was picked up a small number of times. The rearrangement uses TRBV12-5 and TRBJ1-4; TRBD1 aligns across 9 bases. Looked up from germline, CDR1 is LGHNT and CDR2 is FRNRAP. With V trimmed by 6 bases and J by 1 base, 6 bases remained unmatched. This CDR3 region has 16 residues. The CDR3 region is CASGQGQGGTNEKLFF. The CDR3 nucleotides are TGTGCTAGTGGCCAGGGACAGGGAGGAACTAATGAAAAACTGTTTTTT.

J is TRBJ2-3 and V is TRBV7-6, with a possible D match to TRBD2 (6 bases). Germline values: CDR1 SGHVS, CDR2 FNYEAQ. Deletions cut 3 bases from V and 6 bases from J, with 13 bases between. The CDR3 covers 14 residues. For the CDR3, the DNA is TGTGCCAGCAGCTTTGTGGAGGGCCCGGATACGCAGTATTTT. Protein sequence: CASSFVEGPDTQYF.

This sequence joins TRBV4-1 and TRBJ2-7, with D maybe TRBD1 (6 bases). Looked up from germline, CDR1 is MGHRA and CDR2 is YSYEKL. V lost 4 bases and J lost 6, with 16 bases in between. The CDR3 loop spans 14 amino acids. In DNA, the CDR3 is TGCGCCAGCAGCCCGAGACAGGATTTGGCCGAGCAGTACTTC. This translates into CASSPRQDLAEQYF.

V and J are TRBV5-6 and TRBJ2-3; TRBD2 aligns across 8 bases. The germline CDR1 and CDR2 sequences are SGHDT and YYEEEE. This CDR3 has 19 residues. Trimming took 3 bases from V and 0 from J; bases not matched to a gene: 15. This CDR3 is CASSSEGISGGTSTDTQYF. CDR3 sequence (DNA): TGTGCCAGCAGCTCGGAGGGGATTTCGGGAGGGACGAGCACAGATACGCAGTATTTT.

The chain links TRBV7-9 to TRBJ2-1; 7 bases are a match to TRBD2. The CDR3 has 15 amino acids. The trim removed 4 bases at V and 10 bases at J, leaving 13 bases unmatched. Germline V CDR1 and CDR2: SEHNR, FQNEAQ (reference sequence). CDR3 coding DNA: TGTGCCAGCAGCTCCGAGCGGGATCAGACCAGGGAGCAGTTCTTC. Its translation is CASSSERDQTREQFF.

This chain connects TRBV18 to TRBJ2-5, with D maybe TRBD1 (5 bases). Between the trimmed V and J ends, which lost 0 bases and 5 bases, there was a span of 10 bases. The germline gives CDR1 KGHSH, CDR2 LQKENI. The CDR3 extends over 14 amino acids. The DNA of the CDR3 is TGTGCCAGCTCACCACCATCAGGGCGGGAGACCCAGTACTTC. It specifies CASSPPSGRETQYF.

The chain couples TRBV14 to TRBJ2-5, with 7 bases matching TRBD1. Germline CDR1 is SGHDN and CDR2 is FVKESK. This CDR3 region has 15 residues. V was clipped by 4 bases and J by 3 bases; unmatched bases: 8. Here the CDR3 reads CASSPTTGVKETQYF. CDR3 coding DNA: TGTGCCAGCAGCCCCACCACAGGGGTCAAAGAGACCCAGTACTTC.

V is TRBV10-1 and J is TRBJ2-7, with D possibly TRBD2 on 5 matching bases. V was shortened by 2 bases and J by 4 bases, with 18 bases between the two germline ends. The CDR3 sequence is 16 residues long. CDR1 WNHNN and CDR2 SYGVQD come from the germline V gene (reference sequence). The CDR3 here is CASSEGHMGSRYEQYF. The CDR3 DNA reads TGCGCCAGCAGTGAGGGGCATATGGGGAGTAGGTACGAGCAGTACTTC.